This TCR beta chain was documented in a study of neurological immune-mediated disorders. It was by 5'RACE with 10-nucleotide random UMIs that the cDNA was made. TCRdb recomputed calls from the 5' RACE reads with MiXCR, one row per CDR3 protein. The repertoire includes 42,000 or so distinct CDR3 sequences, 2.5% of them detected once, and 9.5% to 15% sits in the top ten. Stored at -80 C, 2 million PBMCs were the source of the unsorted libraries. Overall study results and limits: Phylogenetic analysis grouped 18 of 34 multiple sclerosis patients' repertoires together, suggesting a possible repertoire signature.

This clonotype was found many times. The antigen is undetermined. CDR1 SGHTA and CDR2 FQGNSA come from the germline V gene. The CDR3 covers 12 residues. Trimming removed 3 bases from V and 9 bases from J, with 11 bases in between. This TCR came from a young man with multiple sclerosis. Sequencing input: PBMCs. The genes are TRBV7-2 and TRBJ1-1; no firm D call. The CDR3 protein is CASSFWPVQAFF. CDR3 in DNA: TGTGCCAGCAGCTTCTGGCCGGTCCAAGCTTTCTTT.